Listed below are T cell receptor beta chains from one sample, sequenced in a study of PD-1 blockade in mismatch repair-deficient tumors. Data came from immunoSEQ multiplex PCR; TCRdb stores just in-frame clones and leaves some out. The sample carries around 49,000 clones, over 75% recorded once. The starting material was PBMCs, obtained before pembrolizumab treatment. The receptor source for this set is an adult with mismatch repair-deficient cancer. The CDR3 runs from the conserved cysteine through the conserved F or W. A D gene is named only where the DNA matches it firmly. A row's size may be missing; if present it is once, few, many or a size class.

j_gene,v_gene,abundance,d_gene,CDR3aa,CDR3nt
TRBJ2-5,TRBV9,.,TRBD2,CASSPRGGDYQETQYF,TGTGCCAGCAGCCCCCGGGGGGGGGACTATCAAGAGACCCAGTACTTC
TRBJ1-4,TRBV5-1,.,TRBD1,CASSTGGDRAEKLFF,TGCGCCAGCAGCACTGGGGGAGACAGGGCTGAAAAACTGTTTTTT
TRBJ2-7,TRBV19,few,TRBD2,CASSGGYEQYF,TGTGCCAGTTCGGGGGGTTACGAGCAGTACTTC
TRBJ2-1,TRBV11-1,few,.,CASRREIATRGNEQFF,TGTGCCAGCAGGAGAGAAATAGCGACAAGAGGCAATGAGCAGTTCTTC
TRBJ2-5,TRBV9,.,TRBD1,CASSPLGQGAAYF,TGTGCCAGCAGCCCTCTCGGACAGGGAGCGGCGTACTTC
TRBJ1-1,TRBV5-4,.,TRBD1,CASSPTTTGYTEAFF,TGTGCCAGCAGCCCAACGACGACAGGGTACACTGAAGCTTTCTTT
TRBJ2-1,TRBV9,.,.,CASSVSEVNEQFF,TGTGCCAGCAGCGTAAGCGAGGTCAATGAGCAGTTCTTC
TRBJ2-7,TRBV5-6,.,TRBD2,CASSYSGRAGSAYEQYF,TGTGCCAGCAGCTATAGCGGGAGGGCCGGATCAGCGTATGAGCAGTACTTC
TRBJ2-7,TRBV6-6,once,.,CASSPLGGTYEQYF,TGTGCCAGCAGTCCCCTCGGAGGCACCTACGAGCAGTACTTC
TRBJ2-1,TRBV9,.,TRBD2,CASSVGGGPAEQFF,TGTGCCAGCAGCGTAGGGGGGGGTCCCGCTGAGCAGTTCTTC
TRBJ1-2,TRBV7-3,few,.,CASSQNPGSGYTF,TGTGCCAGCAGCCAAAACCCAGGGTCTGGCTACACCTTC
TRBJ2-1,TRBV7-9,once,.,CASSLTSAAEDNEQFF,TGTGCCAGCAGCCTTACCTCGGCTGCGGAAGACAATGAGCAGTTCTTC
TRBJ2-1,TRBV5-1,.,.,CASSLAIGSGYNEQFF,TGCGCCAGCAGCTTGGCCATCGGATCTGGGTACAATGAGCAGTTCTTC
TRBJ1-3,TRBV14,.,.,CASSLWDNRNTIYF,TGTGCCAGCAGCCTATGGGACAACAGAAACACCATATATTTT
TRBJ1-5,TRBV19,many,.,CASSTVEYSNQPQHF,TGTGCCAGTAGTACAGTCGAGTATAGCAATCAGCCCCAGCATTTT